This T cell receptor beta chain was obtained from a study of cytomegalovirus exposure and HLA in healthy donors. Comments on this clone: Its specificity is unknown.

Study-level points and caveats: Among TCR beta chains, those listed as cytomegalovirus-associated numbered about 160. Later analysis associated a missense DCLRE1C variant with TCR beta V- and J-gene trimming.

The PCR had 60 Vbeta and 13 Jbeta primers. The data were produced by immunoSEQ multiplex PCR, yet TCRdb's version contains in-frame clones alone and is incomplete. Here the sample spans around 150,000 clones, around 75% being singletons. CDR3 length: 15 residues. Germline V lookup: CDR1 SGDLS, CDR2 YYNGEE. Between the trimmed V and J ends, which lost 6 bases and 6 bases, there was a span of 18 bases. The receptor comes from a man between 18 and 29 years old in good health and CMV-seronegative. This sequence joins TRBV9 and TRBJ1-4; the D gene is possibly TRBD1 (5 bases). Sequencing was carried out using PBMCs. Here the CDR3 DNA reads TGTGCCAGCACCTCGGGGAGGGGAGGGGATGAAAAACTGTTTTTT. This translates into CASTSGRGGDEKLFF.